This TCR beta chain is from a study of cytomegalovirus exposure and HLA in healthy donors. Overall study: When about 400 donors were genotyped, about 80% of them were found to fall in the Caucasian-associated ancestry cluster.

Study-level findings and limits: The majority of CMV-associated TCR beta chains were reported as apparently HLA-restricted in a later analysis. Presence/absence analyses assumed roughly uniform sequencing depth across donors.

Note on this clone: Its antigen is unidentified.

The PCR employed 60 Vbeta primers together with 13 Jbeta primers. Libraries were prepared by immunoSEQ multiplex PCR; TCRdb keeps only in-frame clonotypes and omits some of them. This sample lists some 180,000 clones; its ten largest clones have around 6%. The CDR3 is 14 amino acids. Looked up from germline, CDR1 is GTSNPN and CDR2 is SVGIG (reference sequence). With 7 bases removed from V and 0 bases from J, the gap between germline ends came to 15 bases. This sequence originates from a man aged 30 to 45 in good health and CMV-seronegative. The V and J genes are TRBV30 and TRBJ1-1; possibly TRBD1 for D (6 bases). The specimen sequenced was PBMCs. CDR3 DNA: TGTGCCTTTCAAACAGGGACTATGAACACTGAAGCTTTCTTT. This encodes CAFQTGTMNTEAFF.